This is a list of T cell receptor beta chains from one sample in a study of CD8+CD57+ T cells in acquired aplastic anemia. TCRdb reanalysed the reads using MiXCR and keeps one entry per CDR3 protein. The data contain roughly 420,000 distinct CDR3 sequences, 65% to 80% of them singletons. Specimen: sorted CD4+, CD8+, or CD8+CD57+ T cells (not recorded which) from PBMCs. These receptor sequences come from a human donor in good health, serving as a control. Each CDR3 is given with its conserved first and last residue. The D gene is left open where the match is weak. Size is stated for part of the rows, as once, few or many counts, or as a class when the clone is expanded.

V gene	D gene	J gene	clone size	CDR3 DNA	CDR3 protein
TRBV2	-	TRBJ1-2	-	TGTGCCATCAGTGCACCCGGCGGGAACTATGGCTACACCTTC	CAISAPGGNYGYTF
TRBV9	-	TRBJ1-1	-	TGTGCCAGCAGCGCGAATGTTGGGCCTGAAGCTTTCTTT	CASSANVGPEAFF
TRBV7-9	-	TRBJ1-2	-	TGTGCCAGCAGTTTAGGTCGTCGGCCTATTGGCTACACCTTC	CASSLGRRPIGYTF
TRBV12-3/TRBV12-4	TRBD2	TRBJ2-5	-	TGTGCCAGCAGTGAACCCTCTAGCGGGGGCTCAGAGACCCAGTACTTC	CASSEPSSGGSETQYF
TRBV6-1	-	TRBJ1-3	-	TGTGCCAGCAGTGAACTGGTTATTGGAAACACCATATATTTT	CASSELVIGNTIYF
TRBV11-2	TRBD1	TRBJ1-4	once	TGCGCCAGCGGGGGAGGGGGCGCGGGGGGAAAACTGTTTTTT	CASGGGGAGGKLFF
TRBV7-2	TRBD2	TRBJ2-3	many	TGTGCCAGCAGCTCTAGCGGGGCTACAGATACGCAGTATTTT	CASSSSGATDTQYF
TRBV7-3	-	TRBJ2-3	many	TGTGCCAGCAGCTTAAGGGGAACTGTGACAGATACGCAGTATTTT	CASSLRGTVTDTQYF
TRBV7-9	TRBD2	TRBJ2-1	-	TGTGCCAGCAGCTGTGAAGGACGGGGGGGGGGCAATGAGCAGTTCTTC	CASSCEGRGGGNEQFF
TRBV28	-	TRBJ1-2	-	TGTGCCAGCAGCCAACTCAACTATGGCTACACCTTC	CASSQLNYGYTF
TRBV24-1	-	TRBJ2-3	-	TGTGCCACCAGTTCTCCAAACACAGATACGCAGTATTTT	CATSSPNTDTQYF
TRBV7-8	TRBD2	TRBJ2-3	-	TGTGCCAGCAGCAGGAATAGCGGGGGAGGTTTGCAGCAGTATTTT	CASSRNSGGGLQQYF
TRBV7-6	-	TRBJ2-3	-	TGTGCCAGCAGCTTTGCGGCAGAGAGAACAGATACGCAGTATTTT	CASSFAAERTDTQYF
TRBV29-1	TRBD1	TRBJ2-7	many	TGCAGCGTTGCTACAGGGGCCTACGAGCAGTACTTC	CSVATGAYEQYF
TRBV13	-	TRBJ1-3	many	TGTGCCAGCAGCCAATGGGGCAGGGGAGAAGGAAACACCATATATTTT	CASSQWGRGEGNTIYF
TRBV10-3	-	TRBJ2-5	-	TGTGCCATCAGTGAGGGACAGCCTCAAGAGACCCAGTACTTC	CAISEGQPQETQYF
TRBV19	-	TRBJ2-7	few	TGTGCCAGTAGTATTTACAGCGGCTCCTACGAGCAGTACTTC	CASSIYSGSYEQYF
TRBV20-1	-	TRBJ1-1	-	TGCAGTGCCATCACGGGGGCCTTCTCCTACAATGAGGCTTTCTTT	CSAITGAFSYNEAFF
TRBV5-1	TRBD2	TRBJ2-3	many	TGCGCCAGCAGTTTCGCGGGGGGGGCGAGTCGCACAGATACGCAGTATTTT	CASSFAGGASRTDTQYF
TRBV9	-	TRBJ2-1	-	TGTGCCAGCAGCGTGTCGGGACACGTCTACGAGCAGTTC	CASSVSGHVYEQF
TRBV7-8	-	TRBJ1-5	-	TGTGCCAGCCGCCCGACCGGAGTTTGGAATCAGCCCCAGCATTTT	CASRPTGVWNQPQHF
TRBV7-9	TRBD2	TRBJ2-5	-	TGTGCCAGCAGCTTGACTAGCGGGAGCGCGGAGACCCAGTACTTC	CASSLTSGSAETQYF
TRBV12-3/TRBV12-4	TRBD1	TRBJ2-7	-	TGTGCCAGCAGTCCAACGGGACAGGCCTTTCGGCAGTACTTC	CASSPTGQAFRQYF
TRBV4-3	-	TRBJ2-5	many	TGCGCCAGCAGCCAAGCTGGATATTCGAGGCTGGGGACCCAGTACTTC	CASSQAGYSRLGTQYF
TRBV9	-	TRBJ2-1	-	TGTGCCAGCAACGAGTCGGGGAGCAATCAGCCCCAGCAGTTCTTC	CASNESGSNQPQQFF
TRBV19	TRBD2	TRBJ2-5	once	TGTGCCAGTAGTACCCCCGGGACTAGCGGGGGTTACCAAGAGACCCAGTACTTC	CASSTPGTSGGYQETQYF
TRBV5-1	-	TRBJ1-5	-	TGTGCCAGCAGCCAAAATCGGTGGGGAGCCCAGCATTTT	CASSQNRWGAQHF
TRBV12-3/TRBV12-4	-	TRBJ1-5	few	TGTGCCAGCAGTCTAGGACAGCAAGAGACCCAGCATTTT	CASSLGQQETQHF
TRBV20-1	-	TRBJ1-2	-	TGCAGTGCTCCTTGGGATGCTAACTATGGCTACACCTTC	CSAPWDANYGYTF
TRBV10-3	-	TRBJ2-7	-	TGTGCCATCAGTGAGCAGCATGTGGGAGTCTACGAGCAGTACTTC	CAISEQHVGVYEQYF
TRBV19	-	TRBJ1-3	-	TGTGCCAGTAGTATAGGAGGGGCGGCCTCTGGAAACACCATATATTTT	CASSIGGAASGNTIYF
TRBV7-3	-	TRBJ1-1	-	TGTGCCAGCAGCTTAACACGGGGTGCGACTCAGTACTTCGAAGCTTTCTTT	CASSLTRGATQYFEAFF
TRBV7-6	-	TRBJ1-1	-	TGTGCTAGCAGCTTCGGTGATCACACTGACGCTTTCTTT	CASSFGDHTDAFF
TRBV5-1	-	TRBJ2-7	many	TGCGCCAGCAGCCTGGCAGGTAGTGACTCCTACGAGCAGTACTTC	CASSLAGSDSYEQYF
TRBV7-2	-	TRBJ1-3	many	TGTGCCAGCAGCACCCTGCCCTTCCAGGAGTCTGGAAACACCATATATTTT	CASSTLPFQESGNTIYF
TRBV29-1	-	TRBJ1-3	once	TGCAGCGTAGGAGGGTCCGGAAACACCATATATTTT	CSVGGSGNTIYF
TRBV7-8	-	TRBJ2-3	-	TGTGCCAGCAGTTTACGCCGGACTCCGCGAGATACGCAGTATTTT	CASSLRRTPRDTQYF
TRBV11-2	-	TRBJ1-5	-	TGTGCCAGCAGCTTCGCGCCCAGTCAGCCCCAGCATTTT	CASSFAPSQPQHF
TRBV7-3	-	TRBJ1-5	-	TGTGCCAGCCACGGAGAGAGCCCCCGATTACCACAGCATTTT	CASHGESPRLPQHF
TRBV9	TRBD2	TRBJ2-7	-	TGTGCCAGCAGCGTGTCGGGACTAGCGGGGGACTACGAGCAGTACTTC	CASSVSGLAGDYEQYF
TRBV27	TRBD1	TRBJ2-1	many	TGTGCCAGCAGCTGGGACAGCTTGGGGAATGAGCAGTTCTTC	CASSWDSLGNEQFF
TRBV6-5	TRBD2	TRBJ2-7	-	TGTGCCAGCAGTCGACAGGGGACTAGCGGGGGCCCTTACGAGCAGTACTTC	CASSRQGTSGGPYEQYF
TRBV5-6	TRBD1	TRBJ2-5	-	TGTGCCAGCAGCTTGGTGGGCAGGGGGCGCGGAGAGACCCAGTACTTC	CASSLVGRGRGETQYF
TRBV10-3	-	TRBJ2-1	many	TGTGCCATCAGTGAGTCGGAGCTGGGTGGAAACAATGAGCAGTTCTTC	CAISESELGGNNEQFF
TRBV11-1	-	TRBJ1-1	-	TGTGCCAGCAGCTTAGCGATTCGGCAGACTGAAGCTTTCTTT	CASSLAIRQTEAFF
TRBV2	TRBD1	TRBJ2-7	-	TGTGCCAGCAGTGTGGGACAGAGAGCCTACGAGCAGTACTTC	CASSVGQRAYEQYF
TRBV29-1	-	TRBJ2-7	-	TGCAGTGCCACAGTTCGGAGGGGGATCTCCTACGAGCAGTACTTC	CSATVRRGISYEQYF
TRBV13	TRBD2	TRBJ2-1	few	TGTGCCAGCAACCCGGGGGGGGCGGGTGAGCAGTTCTTC	CASNPGGAGEQFF
TRBV7-2	TRBD2	TRBJ2-7	many	TGTGCCAGCAGCGAACCGAGCGGGGGGCGGTTAATCGAGCAGTACTTC	CASSEPSGGRLIEQYF
TRBV7-3	-	TRBJ1-2	-	TGTGCCAGCAGCCAGCGGACAGATAACTATGGCTACACCTTC	CASSQRTDNYGYTF
TRBV6-5	TRBD1	TRBJ1-5	-	TGTGCCAGCATACAAGAAGGGACAGAATCTTACCAGCCCCAGCATTTT	CASIQEGTESYQPQHF
TRBV19	TRBD1	TRBJ1-6	-	TGTGCCAGTAGTACTTCCGGGACAGGACGTTCACCCCTCCACTTT	CASSTSGTGRSPLHF
TRBV5-1	TRBD1	TRBJ2-7	many	TGCGCCAGTTCAGAACAGGGGTCGAGCTACGAGCAGTACTTC	CASSEQGSSYEQYF
TRBV9	TRBD2	TRBJ2-3	-	TGTGCCAGCAGTTTAGGTGTAGCGGGGAGGACAGCTACGCAGTATTTT	CASSLGVAGRTATQYF